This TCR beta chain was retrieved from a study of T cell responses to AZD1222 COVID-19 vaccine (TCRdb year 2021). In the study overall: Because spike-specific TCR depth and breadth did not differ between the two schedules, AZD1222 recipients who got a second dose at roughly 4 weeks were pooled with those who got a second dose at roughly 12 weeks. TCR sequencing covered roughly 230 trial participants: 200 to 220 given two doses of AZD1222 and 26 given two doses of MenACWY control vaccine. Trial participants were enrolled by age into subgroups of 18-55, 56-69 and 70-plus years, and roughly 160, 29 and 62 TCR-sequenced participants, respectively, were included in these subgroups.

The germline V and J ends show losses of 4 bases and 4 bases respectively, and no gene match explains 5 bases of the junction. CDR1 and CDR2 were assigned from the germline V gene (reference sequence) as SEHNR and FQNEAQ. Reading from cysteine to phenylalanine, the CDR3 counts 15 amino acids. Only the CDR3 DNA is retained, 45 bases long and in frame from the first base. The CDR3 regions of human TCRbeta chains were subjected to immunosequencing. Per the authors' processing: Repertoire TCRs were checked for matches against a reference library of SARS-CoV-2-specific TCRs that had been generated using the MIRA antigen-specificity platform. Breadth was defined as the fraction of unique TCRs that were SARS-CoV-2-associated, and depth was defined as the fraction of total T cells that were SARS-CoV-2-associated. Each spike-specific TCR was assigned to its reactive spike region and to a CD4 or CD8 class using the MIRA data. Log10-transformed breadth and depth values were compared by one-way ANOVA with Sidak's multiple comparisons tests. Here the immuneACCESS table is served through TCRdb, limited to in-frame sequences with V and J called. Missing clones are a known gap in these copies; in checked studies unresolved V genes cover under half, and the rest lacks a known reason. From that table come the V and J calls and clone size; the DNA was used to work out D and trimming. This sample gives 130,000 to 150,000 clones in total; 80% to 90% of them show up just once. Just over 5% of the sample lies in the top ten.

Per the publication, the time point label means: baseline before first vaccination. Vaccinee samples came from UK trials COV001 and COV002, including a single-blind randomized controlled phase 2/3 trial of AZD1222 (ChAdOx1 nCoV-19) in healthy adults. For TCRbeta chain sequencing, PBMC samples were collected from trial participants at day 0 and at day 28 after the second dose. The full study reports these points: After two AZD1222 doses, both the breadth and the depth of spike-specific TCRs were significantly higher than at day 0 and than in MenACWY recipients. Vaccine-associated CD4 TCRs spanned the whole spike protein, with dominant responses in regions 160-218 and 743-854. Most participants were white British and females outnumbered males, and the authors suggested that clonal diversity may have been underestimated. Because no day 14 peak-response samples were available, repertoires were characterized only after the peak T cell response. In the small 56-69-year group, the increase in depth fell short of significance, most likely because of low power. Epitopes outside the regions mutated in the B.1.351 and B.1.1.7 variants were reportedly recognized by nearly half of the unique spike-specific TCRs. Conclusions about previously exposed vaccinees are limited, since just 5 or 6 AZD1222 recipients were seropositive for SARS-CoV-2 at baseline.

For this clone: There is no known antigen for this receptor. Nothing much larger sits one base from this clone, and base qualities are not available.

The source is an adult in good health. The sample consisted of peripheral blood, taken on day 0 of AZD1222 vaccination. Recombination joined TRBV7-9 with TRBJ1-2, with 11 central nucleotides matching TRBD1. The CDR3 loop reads CASSSDRGRSYGYTF. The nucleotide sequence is TGTGCCAGCAGCTCGGACAGGGGGCGCAGCTATGGCTACACCTTC.